This T cell receptor beta chain was recorded in a study of early T cells in non-severe SARS-CoV-2 infection. Turning to the study itself: Chains were not paired, and sequencing was done on bulk RNA from unsorted whole blood.

The table lists this clonotype with many counts. Its antigen remains unknown. Germline loops: CDR1 SGHTA, CDR2 FQGNSA. Trimming shortened V by 5 bases and J by 10 bases, and 14 bases separated the two germline ends. The CDR3 runs to 12 residues. Study findings and constraints: VDJdb matching, biased toward anti-spike CD8 responses, missed private and CD4 specificities.

Each cDNA molecule carried a unique molecular identifier. TCRdb processed the 5' RACE reads anew with MiXCR; each CDR3 protein has one entry. The table has tens of thousands of distinct CDR3 sequences, over 12% seen once; the top ten hold 3%. The origin of this receptor is an adult who was a healthcare worker with PCR-confirmed SARS-CoV-2 infection or an uninfected control (not recorded which). The chain recombines TRBV7-2 with TRBJ1-1, with TRBD1 as a possible D gene (5 bases). Material: whole blood. DNA for the CDR3: TGTGCCAGCAGCGACCGGGACCCGAGAGCTTTCTTT. Translated, it gives CASSDRDPRAFF.